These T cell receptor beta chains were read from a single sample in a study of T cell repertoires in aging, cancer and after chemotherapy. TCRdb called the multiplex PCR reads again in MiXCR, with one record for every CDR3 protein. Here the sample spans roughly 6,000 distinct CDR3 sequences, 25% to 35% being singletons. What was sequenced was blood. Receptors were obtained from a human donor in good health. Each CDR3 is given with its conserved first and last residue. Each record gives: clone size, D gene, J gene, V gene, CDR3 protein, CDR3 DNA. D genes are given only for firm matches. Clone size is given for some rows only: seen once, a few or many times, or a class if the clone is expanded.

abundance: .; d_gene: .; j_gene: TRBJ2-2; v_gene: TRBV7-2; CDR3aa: CASSLDYGSTGELFF; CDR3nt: TGTGCCAGCAGCTTAGATTACGGGAGCACCGGGGAGCTGTTTTTT
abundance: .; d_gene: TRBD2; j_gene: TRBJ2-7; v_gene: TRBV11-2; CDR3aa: CASSSTSASSYEQYF; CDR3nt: TGTGCCAGCAGCTCGACTAGCGCAAGCTCCTACGAGCAGTACTTC
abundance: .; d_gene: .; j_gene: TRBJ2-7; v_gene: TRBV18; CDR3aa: CASSPQGGAYEQYF; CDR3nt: TGTGCCAGCTCACCACAAGGGGGGGCCTACGAGCAGTACTTC
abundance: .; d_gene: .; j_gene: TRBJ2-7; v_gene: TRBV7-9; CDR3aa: CASSSTPSGRTYEQYF; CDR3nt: TGTGCCAGCAGCTCCACCCCCTCGGGACGGACCTACGAGCAGTACTTC
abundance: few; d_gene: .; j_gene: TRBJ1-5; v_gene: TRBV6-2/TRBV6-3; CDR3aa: CASTKGGHNQPQHF; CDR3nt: TGTGCCAGCACGAAAGGGGGACACAATCAGCCCCAGCATTTT
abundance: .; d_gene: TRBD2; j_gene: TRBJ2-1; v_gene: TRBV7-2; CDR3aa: CASSPTSGGHNEQFF; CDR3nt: TGTGCCAGCAGCCCAACTAGCGGGGGGCACAATGAGCAGTTCTTC
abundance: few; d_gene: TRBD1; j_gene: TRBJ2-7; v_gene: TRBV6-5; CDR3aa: CASSYEQGAPHEQYF; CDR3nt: TGTGCCAGCAGTTACGAACAGGGGGCCCCCCACGAGCAGTACTTC
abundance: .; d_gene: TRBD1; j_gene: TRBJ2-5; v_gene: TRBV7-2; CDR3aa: CASRPGTGEETQYF; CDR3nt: TGTGCCAGCAGACCCGGGACAGGAGAAGAGACCCAGTACTTC
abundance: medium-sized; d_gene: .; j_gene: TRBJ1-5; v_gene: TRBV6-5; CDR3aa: CASRAGTGSQPQHF; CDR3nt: TGTGCCAGCCGAGCGGGGACGGGGTCGCAGCCCCAGCATTTT
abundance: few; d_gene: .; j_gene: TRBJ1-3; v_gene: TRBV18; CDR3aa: CASSPSRQTTGNTIYF; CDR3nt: TGTGCCAGCTCACCAAGCAGACAAACCACTGGAAACACCATATATTTT
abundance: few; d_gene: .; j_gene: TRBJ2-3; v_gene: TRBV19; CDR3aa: CASSILGLVTDTQYF; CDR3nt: TGTGCCAGTAGTATATTGGGGCTAGTCACAGATACGCAGTATTTT
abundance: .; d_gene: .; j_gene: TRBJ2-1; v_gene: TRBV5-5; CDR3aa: CASSLEGGGWGGYNEQFF; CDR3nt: TGTGCCAGCAGCTTGGAGGGGGGAGGCTGGGGAGGATACAATGAGCAGTTCTTC
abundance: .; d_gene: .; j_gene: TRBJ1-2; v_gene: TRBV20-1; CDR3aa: CSARVTSGVEGYTF; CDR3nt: TGCAGTGCTAGAGTAACCTCCGGGGTTGAAGGCTACACCTTC
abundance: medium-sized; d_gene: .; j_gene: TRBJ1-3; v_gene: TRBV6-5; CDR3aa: CASSSGQLSGNTIYF; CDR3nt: TGTGCCAGCAGTTCGGGACAACTCTCTGGAAACACCATATATTTT
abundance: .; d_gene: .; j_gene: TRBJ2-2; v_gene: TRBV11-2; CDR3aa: CASSLVPSGRGTGELFF; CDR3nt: TGTGCCAGCAGCTTAGTTCCGTCCGGGCGCGGCACCGGGGAGCTGTTTTTT
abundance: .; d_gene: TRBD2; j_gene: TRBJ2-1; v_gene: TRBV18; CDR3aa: CASSPPGLAGGHNEQFF; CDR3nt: TGTGCCAGCTCACCTCCGGGACTAGCGGGGGGGCACAATGAGCAGTTCTTC
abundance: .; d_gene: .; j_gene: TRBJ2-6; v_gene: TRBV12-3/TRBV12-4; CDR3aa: CASGLGFLAAGANVLTF; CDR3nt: TGTGCTAGTGGTTTGGGATTTCTGGCCGCTGGGGCCAACGTCCTGACTTTC
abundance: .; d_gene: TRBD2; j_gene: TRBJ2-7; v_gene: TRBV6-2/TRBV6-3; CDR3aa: CASSSGTSGNYEQYF; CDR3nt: TGTGCCAGCAGTTCCGGGACTAGCGGGAACTACGAGCAGTACTTC
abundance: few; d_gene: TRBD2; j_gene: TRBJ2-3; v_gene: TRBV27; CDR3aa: CASSLPSSSGLASTDTQYF; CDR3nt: TGTGCCAGCAGTTTACCCTCTTCTTCGGGACTAGCTAGTACAGATACGCAGTATTTT
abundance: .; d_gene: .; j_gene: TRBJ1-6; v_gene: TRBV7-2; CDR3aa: CASSPVVQGRYNSPLHF; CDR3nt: TGTGCCAGCAGCCCCGTCGTGCAGGGACGCTATAATTCACCCCTCCACTTT
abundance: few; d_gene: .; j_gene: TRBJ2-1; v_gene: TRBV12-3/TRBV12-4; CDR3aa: CASSDPDNEQFF; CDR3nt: TGTGCCAGCAGTGACCCAGACAATGAGCAGTTCTTC
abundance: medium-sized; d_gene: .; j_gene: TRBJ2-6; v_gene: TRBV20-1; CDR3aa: CSARVPGPTPPGANVLTF; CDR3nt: TGCAGTGCTAGAGTGCCGGGGCCCACCCCTCCTGGGGCCAACGTCCTGACTTTC
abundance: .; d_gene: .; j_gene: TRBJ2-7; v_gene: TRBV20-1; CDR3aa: CSARDGGTPTYEQYF; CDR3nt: TGCAGTGCTAGAGATGGCGGGACCCCTACCTACGAGCAGTACTTC
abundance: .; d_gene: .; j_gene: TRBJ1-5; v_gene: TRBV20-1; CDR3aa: CSASATAQPQHF; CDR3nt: TGCAGTGCTTCGGCGACGGCTCAGCCCCAGCATTTT
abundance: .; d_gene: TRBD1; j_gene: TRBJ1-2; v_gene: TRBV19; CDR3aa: CASSIVETGDYGYTF; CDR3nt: TGTGCCAGTAGTATAGTCGAGACAGGGGACTATGGCTACACCTTC
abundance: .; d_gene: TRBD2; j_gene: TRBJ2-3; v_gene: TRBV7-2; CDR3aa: CASSFGGASGGDTQYF; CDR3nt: TGTGCCAGCAGCTTCGGTGGGGCTAGCGGGGGAGATACGCAGTATTTT
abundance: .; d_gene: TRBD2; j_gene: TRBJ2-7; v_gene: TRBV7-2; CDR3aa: CASSLSGAYEQYF; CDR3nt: TGTGCCAGCAGCCTTAGCGGGGCCTACGAGCAGTACTTC
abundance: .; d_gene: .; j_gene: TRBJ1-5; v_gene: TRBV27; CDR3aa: CASSPTVTNQPHHF; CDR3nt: TGTGCCAGCAGTCCCACAGTAACGAATCAGCCCCATCATTTT
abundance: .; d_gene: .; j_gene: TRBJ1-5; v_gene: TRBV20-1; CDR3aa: CSARGGAGNQPQHF; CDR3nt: TGCAGTGCTAGAGGGGGCGCGGGCAATCAGCCCCAGCATTTT
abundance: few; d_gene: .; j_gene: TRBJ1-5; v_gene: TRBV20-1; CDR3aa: CSARDGGNQPQHF; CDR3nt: TGCAGTGCTAGAGATGGTGGCAATCAGCCCCAGCATTTT
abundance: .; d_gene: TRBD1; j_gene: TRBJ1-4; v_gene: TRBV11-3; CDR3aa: CASSWTGGVGEKLFF; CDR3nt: TGTGCCAGCAGCTGGACAGGGGGCGTGGGAGAAAAACTGTTTTTT
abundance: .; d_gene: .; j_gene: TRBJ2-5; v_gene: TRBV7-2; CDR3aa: CASSLALLGETQYF; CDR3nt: TGTGCCAGCAGCTTAGCTCTACTCGGGGAGACCCAGTACTTC
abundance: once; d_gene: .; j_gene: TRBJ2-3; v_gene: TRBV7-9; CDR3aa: CASSLVGRGATDTQYF; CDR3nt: TGTGCCAGCAGCTTAGTCGGAAGGGGGGCGACAGATACGCAGTATTTT
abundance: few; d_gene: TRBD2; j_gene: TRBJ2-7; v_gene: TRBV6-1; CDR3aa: CASSEAVWTSGGTEQYF; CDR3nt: TGTGCCAGCAGTGAAGCGGTCTGGACTAGCGGGGGGACCGAGCAGTACTTC
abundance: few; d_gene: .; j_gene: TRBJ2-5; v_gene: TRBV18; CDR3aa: CASSAQSLQETQYF; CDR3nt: TGTGCCAGCTCAGCGCAGAGTCTCCAAGAGACCCAGTACTTC
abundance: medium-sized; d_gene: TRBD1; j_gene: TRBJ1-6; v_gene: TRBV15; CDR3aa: CATSRPGQGRSPLHF; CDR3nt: TGTGCCACCAGCAGACCGGGACAGGGGAGGTCACCCCTCCACTTT
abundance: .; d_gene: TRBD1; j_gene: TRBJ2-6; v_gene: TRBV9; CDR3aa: CASSVGQGGANVLTF; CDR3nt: TGTGCCAGCAGCGTCGGACAGGGGGGGGCCAACGTCCTGACTTTC
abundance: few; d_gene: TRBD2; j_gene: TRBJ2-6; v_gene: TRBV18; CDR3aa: CASSPLAGGPRARPGANVLTF; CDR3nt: TGTGCCAGCTCCCCTCTAGCGGGGGGACCGCGGGCCCGACCTGGAGCCAACGTCCTGACTTTC
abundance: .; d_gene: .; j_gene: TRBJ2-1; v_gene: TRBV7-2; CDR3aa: CASSPLDPRGEQFF; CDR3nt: TGTGCCAGCAGCCCACTGGACCCAAGAGGTGAGCAGTTCTTC
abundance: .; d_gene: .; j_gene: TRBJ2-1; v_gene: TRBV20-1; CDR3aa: CSARGGPSSYNEQFF; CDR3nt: TGCAGTGCTAGAGGGGGCCCGAGCTCCTACAATGAGCAGTTCTTC
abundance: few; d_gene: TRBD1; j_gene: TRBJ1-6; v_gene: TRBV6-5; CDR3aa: CASSYSPGQGNSPLHF; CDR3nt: TGTGCCAGCAGTTACTCCCCCGGACAGGGGAATTCACCCCTCCACTTT
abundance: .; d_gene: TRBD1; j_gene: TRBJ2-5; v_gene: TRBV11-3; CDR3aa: CASSLGDRGQETQYF; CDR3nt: TGTGCCAGCAGCTTAGGGGACAGGGGGCAAGAGACCCAGTACTTC